The 32 T cell receptor beta chains reported below all come from one sample, sequenced in a study of blood T cell repertoires in COVID-19. Only in-frame clones appear in the TCRdb table, and some are missing; sequencing was by immunoSEQ multiplex PCR. The table has under 150,000 clones, under 80% seen once. Sample: peripheral blood. These receptor sequences come from an elderly man with acute or convalescent COVID-19.

The chain is built from TRBV9 and TRBJ2-7; D is uncertain. Germline loops: CDR1 SGDLS, CDR2 YYNGEE. V lost 2 bases and J 7 bases, leaving 13 bases between the germline ends. The CDR3 length is 13 residues. DNA of the CDR3: TGTGCCAGCAGCGTCTCCACGAACTGGGAGCAGTACTTC. Amino acids: CASSVSTNWEQYF. Combining the CDR3 with reference TRBV9 and TRBJ2-7 gives the whole variable domain DSGVTQTPKHLITATGQRVTLRCSPRSGDLSVYWYQQSLDQGLQFLIQYYNGEERAKGNILERFSAQQFPDLHSELNLSSLELGDSALYFCASSVSTNWEQYFGPGTRLTVT.

This clone came up once. This rearrangement joins TRBV18 to TRBJ1-4; D is undetermined. The CDR3 is 15 amino acids. V was cut by 3 bases and J by 0 bases, with 8 bases left in between. Per germline, CDR1 KGHSH and CDR2 LQKENI. The CDR3 loop reads CASSPVRSTNEKLFF. The CDR3 coding sequence is TGTGCCAGCTCACCGGTGCGGTCAACTAATGAAAAACTGTTTTTT.

The genes are TRBV18 and TRBJ2-2, with a possible D match to TRBD2 (7 bases). The CDR3 length is 15 residues. Germline loops: CDR1 KGHSH, CDR2 LQKENI. Trimming removed 8 bases from V and 1 base from J, with 14 bases in between. DNA for the CDR3: TGTGCCAGCCCCCGAGGGGGGGAGAACACCGGGGAGCTGTTTTTT. This encodes CASPRGGENTGELFF.

V usage is TRBV5-1 and J usage is TRBJ2-6; a possible D gene is TRBD1 (6 bases). In germline, CDR1 is SGHRS, CDR2 YFSETQ. Trimming removed 9 bases from V and 0 bases from J, with 31 bases in between. This CDR3 is built from 21 residues. The CDR3 DNA reads as TGCGCCACCGTGAGTCTTAAACCAGTCGGACAGCCTGGCTCTGGGGCCAACGTCCTGACTTTC. Translating it yields CATVSLKPVGQPGSGANVLTF.

The V and J genes are TRBV5-1 and TRBJ1-1; unclear D gene. The germline CDR1 and CDR2 sequences are SGHRS and YFSETQ. V lost 0 bases, J lost 5 bases, and 11 bases lay in between. The CDR3 spans 14 residues. The CDR3 region has the DNA TGCGCCAGCAGCTTGGAGGCGGGGAGGACTGAAGCTTTCTTT. Its translation is CASSLEAGRTEAFF. Using reference TRBV5-1 and TRBJ1-1 for the parts outside the CDR3, the full variable domain is KAGVTQTPRYLIKTRGQQVTLSCSPISGHRSVSWYQQTPGQGLQFLFEYFSETQRNKGNFPGRFSGRQFSNSRSEMNVSTLELGDSALYLCASSLEAGRTEAFFGQGTRLTVV.

DNA of the CDR3: TGTGCCACCAGCGGAGGGAGCCGGGAGACCCAGTACTTC. It specifies CATSGGSRETQYF. The chain has TRBV15 and TRBJ2-5; perhaps TRBD2 as D (6 bases). This CDR3 is built from 13 residues. V lost 5 bases, J lost 5 bases, and 12 bases lay in between. Germline lookup yields CDR1 LNHNV and CDR2 YYDKDF (reference sequence).

The sample holds a few counts of this clone. The genes are TRBV18 and TRBJ2-3; TRBD2 is a possible D gene (5 bases). Germline values: CDR1 KGHSH, CDR2 LQKENI. The CDR3 is 14 amino acids. V was shortened by 2 bases and J by 5 bases, with 11 bases between the two germline ends. The CDR3 coding sequence is TGTGCCAGCTCACCAAGCAAGGGAGAAGATACGCAGTATTTT. The encoded protein is CASSPSKGEDTQYF.

DNA of the CDR3: TGTGCCAGCAGCTCACAGGGGGGGGGAAATCAGCCCCAGCATTTT. Protein product: CASSSQGGGNQPQHF. The chain uses TRBV7-2 and TRBJ1-5; 8 bases agree with TRBD1. Germline assignment: CDR1 SGHTA and CDR2 FQGNSA. The CDR3 loop spans 15 amino acids. Unmatched junction bases numbered 6, after V lost 4 bases and J lost 4 bases.

The chain combines TRBV7-9 with TRBJ1-1; D unresolved. The CDR3 has 13 residues. V was trimmed by 1 base and J by 1 base, leaving 4 bases between them. Looked up from germline, CDR1 is SEHNR and CDR2 is FQNEAQ (reference sequence). CDR3: CASSLERNTEAFF. In nucleotides, the CDR3 is TGTGCCAGCAGCTTAGAGCGGAACACTGAAGCTTTCTTT.

The rearrangement joins TRBV6-2 or TRBV6-3 to TRBJ1-2; possible D gene TRBD1, 5 bases. Germline V gene sequence: CDR1 MNHEY, CDR2 SVGEGT. This CDR3 has 13 amino acids. V shed 5 bases and J shed 4 bases, with 11 bases lying between them. The CDR3 is CASSDFRVYGYTF. The CDR3 nucleotides are TGTGCCAGCAGTGACTTCAGGGTCTATGGCTACACCTTC.

The chain combines TRBV5-4 with TRBJ2-3, with D possibly matching TRBD1 (5 bases). The CDR3 is 15 amino acids. V lost 2 bases and J lost 3, with 13 bases in between. Germline CDR1 is SGHNT and CDR2 is YYREEE (reference sequence). This chain's CDR3 is CASSLEGVRTDTQYF. CDR3 coding DNA: TGTGCCAGCAGCTTAGAAGGGGTCAGGACAGATACGCAGTATTTT.

The chain links TRBV20-1 to TRBJ2-7, with D uncertain. The CDR3 sequence is 11 residues long. V lost 7 bases and J 1 base, leaving 8 bases between the germline ends. CDR1 is DFQATT, CDR2 SNEGSKA, per germline (reference sequence). The CDR3 here is CSEQHSYEQYF. Here the CDR3 DNA reads TGCAGTGAACAGCATTCCTACGAGCAGTACTTC.

The chain has TRBV12-3 or TRBV12-4 and TRBJ1-3; the D gene is possibly TRBD1 (6 bases). The CDR3 extends over 13 amino acids. The V gene lost 6 bases and the J gene lost 6 bases, with 12 bases spanning the gap. In DNA, the CDR3 is TGTGCCAGCAGCACAGACAGGTCAAACACCATATATTTT. It yields the protein CASSTDRSNTIYF.

The chain links TRBV12-3 or TRBV12-4 to TRBJ1-2; D unresolved. CDR3 length: 12 residues. Trimming stripped 8 bases from V and 0 bases from J, with 7 bases between. CDR3 bases: TGTGCCAGCTCCGGTACTAACTATGGCTACACCTTC. Its translation: CASSGTNYGYTF.

This clone was counted between two and nine times. The chain recombines TRBV7-9 with TRBJ2-2, with D tentatively TRBD2 (5 bases). Germline CDR1 reads SEHNR; CDR2 reads FQNEAQ (reference sequence). V was cut by 7 bases and J by 5 bases, with 20 bases left in between. This CDR3 is 16 amino acids long. CDR3 nucleotides: TGTGCCAGCATCTGGGGAGTAACCGGGGTAACCGGGGAGCTGTTTTTT. As protein: CASIWGVTGVTGELFF.

The V call is TRBV3-1 (or the pseudogene TRBV3-2), the J call TRBJ1-2, with D maybe TRBD1 (6 bases). Trimming cost V 4 bases and J 4 bases, with 10 bases left between them. Germline CDR1 is LGHDT and CDR2 is YNNKEL (reference sequence). CDR3 size: 13 residues. The CDR3 region is CASSLGQLYGYTF. CDR3 bases: TGTGCCAGCAGCCTCGGACAGCTCTATGGCTACACCTTC.

The J gene is TRBJ2-3, the V gene TRBV5-6; a possible D gene is TRBD1 (6 bases). This CDR3 is 13 amino acids long. V was shortened by 6 bases and J by 4 bases, with 12 bases between the two germline ends. The germline CDR1 and CDR2 sequences are SGHDT and YYEEEE. Here the CDR3 DNA reads TGTGCCAGCAAACAGGGAGTGGCAGATACGCAGTATTTT. Translated: CASKQGVADTQYF.

The chain links TRBV5-6 to TRBJ2-1, with D possibly matching TRBD1 (6 bases). The germline V and J ends were trimmed by 2 bases and 9 bases, with 6 bases remaining between them. The CDR3 has 11 residues. Looked up from germline, CDR1 is SGHDT and CDR2 is YYEEEE. CDR3 in amino acids: CASSFRGEQFF. For the CDR3, the DNA is TGTGCCAGCAGCTTCAGGGGTGAGCAGTTCTTC.

This clone has only a few counts. This chain joins TRBV10-3 and TRBJ2-5, with a possible D match to TRBD1 (6 bases). V was shortened by 6 bases and J by 0 bases, with 14 bases between the two germline ends. This CDR3 contains 15 residues. Germline V gene sequence: CDR1 ENHRY, CDR2 SYGVKD. CDR3 region: CAIRSGDAYQETQYF. The CDR3 region has the DNA TGTGCCATCAGGTCAGGGGATGCGTACCAAGAGACCCAGTACTTC.

The V call is TRBV4-2, the J call TRBJ2-1; 12 nucleotides agree with TRBD2. The CDR3 runs 16 residues. The germline CDR1 and CDR2 sequences are LGHNA and YNFKEQ. V shed 0 bases, J shed 7 bases, and the junction held 4 bases outside the gene matches. The CDR3 loop reads CASSQELAGGLNEQFF. The CDR3 nucleotides read TGTGCCAGCAGCCAAGAACTAGCGGGGGGCTTAAATGAGCAGTTCTTC.

This clone was counted between two and nine times. This chain links TRBV25-1 with TRBJ2-3, with D tentatively TRBD2 (6 bases). The germline V and J ends were trimmed by 1 base and 1 base, with 12 bases remaining between them. CDR3 length: 16 amino acids. CDR1 MGHDK and CDR2 SYGVNS come from the germline V gene. CDR3 coding DNA: TGTGCCAGCAGTGAATCGGGGGTAGGGGGCACAGATACGCAGTATTTT. Translating it yields CASSESGVGGTDTQYF.

J is TRBJ1-1 and V is TRBV19, with 10 bases matching TRBD1. Germline CDR1 and CDR2: LNHDA and SQIVND (reference sequence). The CDR3 length is 14 residues. V lost 7 bases and J lost 5; bases outside the gene matches: 7. The CDR3 is CASKPGQGRTEAFF. Written as DNA, the CDR3 is TGTGCCAGTAAACCGGGACAGGGGAGGACTGAAGCTTTCTTT.

In DNA form, the CDR3 reads TGCGCCAGCAGTGATAGTATCGGGGGCACCGGGGAGCTGTTTTTT. Its translation: CASSDSIGGTGELFF. The V call is TRBV10-2, the J call TRBJ2-2; tentative D call: TRBD2 (6 bases). This CDR3 is built from 15 residues. V lost 3 bases and J lost 4, with 12 bases in between. CDR1 is WSHSY and CDR2 is SAAADI in the germline V gene.

The J gene is TRBJ2-5, the V gene TRBV6-5; possibly TRBD2 for D (5 bases). The CDR3 runs 15 residues. The V end lost 8 bases, the J end lost 2 bases, and 18 bases lay between the germline ends. CDR1 and CDR2 from the germline V gene are MNHEY and SVGAGI. The CDR3 DNA is TGTGCCAGCCGAACTAGAATAGTTGTTCAAGAGACCCAGTACTTC. This codes for CASRTRIVVQETQYF.

This clone was seen only once. The chain employs TRBV7-2 and TRBJ2-2; no clear D. The CDR3 consists of 15 residues. In germline, CDR1 is SGHTA, CDR2 FQGNSA. Trimming shortened V by 5 bases and J by 0 bases, and 10 bases separated the two germline ends. CDR3 in amino acids: CASSPSRSNTGELFF. CDR3 sequence (DNA): TGTGCCAGCAGCCCGAGTAGATCGAACACCGGGGAGCTGTTTTTT.

The chain links TRBV2 to TRBJ2-7; 12 nucleotides align to TRBD2. This CDR3 has 15 amino acids. Germline V gene data show CDR1 as SNHLY and CDR2 as FYNNEI. J lost 4 bases, V lost 2 bases, and 3 bases had no gene match. The DNA for the CDR3 is TGTGCCAGCAGTGAACTAGCGGGGGGGCCTTACGAGCAGTACTTC. Its protein product is CASSELAGGPYEQYF.

This chain uses TRBV14 with TRBJ2-4, with D perhaps matching TRBD2 (5 bases). V was cut by 0 bases and J by 0 bases, with 12 bases left in between. The CDR3 has 17 amino acids. Germline loops: CDR1 SGHDN, CDR2 FVKESK. As DNA, the CDR3 is TGTGCCAGCAGCCAAGAGGCACGGACTCTAGCCAAAAACATTCAGTACTTC. Protein: CASSQEARTLAKNIQYF.

The chain carries TRBV12-3 or TRBV12-4 and TRBJ1-2; tentative D call: TRBD1 (5 bases). This CDR3 is 11 amino acids long. V lost 6 bases, J lost 7 bases, and 9 bases lay in between. The CDR3 spells CASSLGGGYTF. The CDR3 region has the DNA TGTGCCAGCAGCTTGGGGGGTGGCTACACCTTC.

In its sample, this clone was seen a few times. V is TRBV27 and J is TRBJ1-1; D may be TRBD1 (5 bases). CDR1 is MNHEY and CDR2 is SMNVEV in the germline V gene (reference sequence). V was pared by 4 bases and J by 4 bases, with 16 bases between. The CDR3 runs to 15 residues. The CDR3 reads CASSSHQGRSTEAFF. DNA of the CDR3: TGTGCCAGCAGTTCCCACCAGGGCCGGAGCACTGAAGCTTTCTTT.

This clone was observed a handful of times. This sequence joins TRBV15 and TRBJ2-6; 7 nucleotides match TRBD1. CDR3 length equals 16 residues. J was trimmed by 4 bases and V by 3 bases; bases with no gene match: 6. Per germline, CDR1 LNHNV and CDR2 YYDKDF (reference sequence). The CDR3 loop is CATSSYRGAGANVLTF. The CDR3 DNA sequence: TGTGCCACCAGCAGCTACAGGGGCGCGGGGGCCAACGTCCTGACTTTC. The full variable domain, in which reference TRBV15 and TRBJ2-6 provide the parts outside the CDR3, is DAMVIQNPRYQVTQFGKPVTLSCSQTLNHNVMYWYQQKSSQAPKLLFHYYDKDFNNEADTPDNFQSRRPNTSFCFLDIRSPGLGDTAMYLCATSSYRGAGANVLTFGAGSRLTVL.

The V call is TRBV5-1, the J call TRBJ2-2, with TRBD2 matching 8 bases. Germline V gene data show CDR1 as SGHRS and CDR2 as YFSETQ. Losses at the gene ends were 4 bases for V and 1 base for J; bases not matched to a gene: 3. The CDR3 is 15 amino acids. CDR3 DNA: TGCGCCAGCAGCCCCCTAGCGGGGAACACCGGGGAGCTGTTTTTT. Translation: CASSPLAGNTGELFF.

CDR3 in amino acids: CASSEAVGGGQTQYF. Here the CDR3 DNA reads TGTGCCAGCAGTGAAGCAGTGGGAGGGGGACAGACCCAGTACTTC. The chain couples TRBV6-1 to TRBJ2-5, with D possibly being TRBD2 (7 bases). V lost 0 bases, J lost 6 bases, and 14 bases lay in between. Germline CDR1 is MNHNS and CDR2 is SASEGT. This CDR3 is 15 amino acids long.